The T cell receptor beta chain described here comes from a study of identical twins (dated by TCRdb to 2015 to 2016). Notes on the research overall: To test whether fetal clonotypes persist, this study deep-sequenced TCR alpha and beta repertoires from monozygotic twins, from unrelated adults of various ages, and from cord blood. To rule out contamination, the twin experiments were replicated at different times with different library preparation protocols. The paper as a whole reports these results and caveats: In monozygotic twins, out-of-frame TCR alpha sharing was systematically underestimated by recombination models, although the models agreed with sharing between unrelated individuals. Conclusions relied on cross-sectional statistical analysis, since the same donors could not be followed over many years. Fewer insertions were carried by abundant cord blood beta clonotypes, a similar but weaker trend appeared in young adult naive repertoires, and no such trend appeared in memory repertoires. In beta out-of-frame sequences, excess twin sharing was weaker, because having fewer shared sequences lowered the signal-to-noise ratio. Invariant T cells such as MAIT and iNKT could partly confound zero-insertion analyses, though diverse VJ usage argued against this for most clonotypes. Compared with coincidental sharing between unrelated individuals, out-of-frame TCR alpha sequences shared between twins showed an excess of sequences with low generation probability.

Every donor in the study was a healthy Caucasian. Three unrelated non-twin adults were additionally sequenced: a male aged 18 to 29, a male aged 50 to 60 and a female aged 50 to 60. Miltenyi CD45RO+ enrichment and human naive T-cell isolation kits were used to isolate memory (CD45RO+) and naive T cells from PBMC. At least ten counts were recorded for this clonotype. What antigen it recognizes has not been identified. One base away there is no much larger clone; base qualities are not given. Library creation used 5' RACE. Reads for this sample came from an Illumina HiSeq 2000. Template switching introduced a universal primer binding site; the final cDNA contained a unique molecular identifier, enabling accurate counting of TCR cDNA molecules. Specific primers in the conserved constant-segment region were used to synthesize first-strand cDNA for the TCR alpha and beta chains. To control for contamination, every cDNA library was double barcoded, receiving both a SMART-Mk sample barcode and Illumina barcodes. TruSeq adapter sequences, together with Illumina sample barcodes, were added in two successive PCR steps. Sequencing of the TCR alpha and beta cDNA libraries was done on the Illumina HiSeq platform using custom primers. The study's processing was this. MiGEC was used to process raw reads and extract unique molecular identifiers, and MiXCR was used to find CDR3 positions. Recombination models were inferred per individual with the repgenHMM and IGoR tools using an EM algorithm. Shared clonotypes were analyzed with the tcR package in R, and sharing was normalized by the product of cloneset sizes. To study raw recombination free of thymic and clonal selection effects, out-of-frame nonproductive sequences were analyzed. TCRdb handled the public reads itself, with Q25 trimming in fastp and clone calling in MiXCR, and kept productive beta chains. Entries are consolidated by CDR3 protein sequence, retaining the most common genes and DNA. For this entry, the V and J calls and clone size follow TCRdb and not the study's own pipeline. This sample comprises about 690,000 distinct CDR3 sequences, roughly 6.2% of them detected only once. Roughly 1.8% of the sample rests with the top ten.

This TCR derives from a young man in good health. The sequencing sample was made of naive T cells sorted from blood. The sample's cell subset or site, from its label and the paper: cells isolated with a human naive T-cell isolation kit.

The DNA sequence reads TGTGCCAGCAGTACTCCGGGAACAAACATTCAGTACTTC. Translated, this is CASSTPGTNIQYF. In this chain, TRBV28 is recombined with TRBJ2-4; the D gene is possibly TRBD2, with 5 bases matching. The germline V gene specifies MDHEN as CDR1 and SYDVKM as CDR2. Cut back by 5 bases and 6 bases, the V and J ends lie 11 bases apart. The CDR3, cysteine through phenylalanine, is 13 amino acids long. The kept DNA is CDR3 alone, 39 bases in frame from the first base.